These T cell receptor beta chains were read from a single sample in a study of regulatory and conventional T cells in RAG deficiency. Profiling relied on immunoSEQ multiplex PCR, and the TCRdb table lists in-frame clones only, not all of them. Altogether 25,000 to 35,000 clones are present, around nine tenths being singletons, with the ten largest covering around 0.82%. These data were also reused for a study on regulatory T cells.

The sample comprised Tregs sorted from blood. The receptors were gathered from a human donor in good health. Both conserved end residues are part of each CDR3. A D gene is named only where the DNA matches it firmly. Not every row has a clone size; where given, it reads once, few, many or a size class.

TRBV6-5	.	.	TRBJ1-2	TGTGCCAGCAGTTACGCAGGAGGGCGCTATGGCTACACCTTC	CASSYAGGRYGYTF
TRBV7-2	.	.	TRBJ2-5	TGTGCCAGCAGCTTTTTAGAGACCCAGTACTTC	CASSFLETQYF
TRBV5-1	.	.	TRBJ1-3	TGCGCCAGCAGCTCCCCTGGAGCCGCGGCGAACTCTGGAAACACCATATATTTT	CASSSPGAAANSGNTIYF
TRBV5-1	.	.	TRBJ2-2	TGCGCCAGCATCGGGACCGCGAACACCGGGGAGCTGTTTTTT	CASIGTANTGELFF
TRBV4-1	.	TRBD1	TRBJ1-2	TGCGCCAGCAGCCGAGCGGACAGGGGGCACGGCTACACCTTC	CASSRADRGHGYTF
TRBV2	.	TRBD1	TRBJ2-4	TGTGCCAGCATTCAGGGGGCAAGAAGTACGTGGATTCAGTACTTC	CASIQGARSTWIQYF
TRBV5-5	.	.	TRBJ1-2	TGTGCCAGCAGCTTCGGCCGCCGACACGGGACCTATGGCTACACCTTC	CASSFGRRHGTYGYTF
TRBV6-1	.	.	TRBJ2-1	TGTGCCAGCAGTCGGGGGCCCCTCTACAATGAGCAGTTCTTC	CASSRGPLYNEQFF
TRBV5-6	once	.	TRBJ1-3	TGTGCCAGCAGCACAGGCCCGGGCGGAAACACCATATATTTT	CASSTGPGGNTIYF
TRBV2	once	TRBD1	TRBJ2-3	TGTGCCAGCAGTCCCCCAGGACAGGGCGATACGCAGTATTTT	CASSPPGQGDTQYF
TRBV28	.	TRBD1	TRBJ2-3	TGTGCCAGCTTGGACAGGGGCAGCACAGATACGCAGTATTTT	CASLDRGSTDTQYF
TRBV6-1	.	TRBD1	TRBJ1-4	TGTGCCAGCAGCCAGACAGGGGGGTTAGAAAAACTGTTTTTT	CASSQTGGLEKLFF
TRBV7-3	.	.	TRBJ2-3	TGTGCCAGCAGCTCCCACGGACAGAGCACAGATACGCAGTATTTT	CASSSHGQSTDTQYF
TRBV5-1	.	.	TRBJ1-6	TGCGCCAGCAGCTTGGAGGTATATAATTCACCCCTCCACTTT	CASSLEVYNSPLHF
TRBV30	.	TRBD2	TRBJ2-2	TGTGCCTGGTCCGAGCGGGGGGTATTTGCGAGCACCGGGGAGCTGTTTTTT	CAWSERGVFASTGELFF
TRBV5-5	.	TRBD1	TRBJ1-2	TGTGCCAGCAGCGCCTACTATACAGGGGCAGGCGATGGCTACACCTTC	CASSAYYTGAGDGYTF
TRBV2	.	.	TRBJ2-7	TGTGCCACCTCACGGGGACCCTACGAGCAGTACTTC	CATSRGPYEQYF
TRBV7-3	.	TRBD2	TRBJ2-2	TGTGCCAGCAGCTTTAGGGCTAGCGGGGATCCCGGGGAGCTGTTTTTT	CASSFRASGDPGELFF
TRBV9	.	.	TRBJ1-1	TGTGCCAGCAGCGTAACGGGGAACACTGAAGCTTTCTTT	CASSVTGNTEAFF
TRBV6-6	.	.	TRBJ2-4	TGTGCCAGCAGTTACGGGGGGCAGGCCAAAAACATTCAGTACTTC	CASSYGGQAKNIQYF
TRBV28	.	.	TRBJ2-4	TGTGCCAGCAGTTTTCCCCCGACGTTAGCCAAAAACATTCAGTACTTC	CASSFPPTLAKNIQYF
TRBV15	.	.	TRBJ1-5	TGTGCCACCAGCAGAGTCAGTTCGCAGCCCCAGCATTTT	CATSRVSSQPQHF
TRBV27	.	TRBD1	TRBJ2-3	TGTGCCAGCAGTCCTACAGGGGATCAATACACAGATACGCAGTATTTT	CASSPTGDQYTDTQYF
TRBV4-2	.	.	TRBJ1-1	TGTGCCAGCACCCGCAGCTACACGAACACTGAAGCTTTCTTT	CASTRSYTNTEAFF
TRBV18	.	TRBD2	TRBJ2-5	TGTGCCAGCGGGACTAGCGGGGACCAAGAGACCCAGTACTTC	CASGTSGDQETQYF
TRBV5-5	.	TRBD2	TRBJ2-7	TGTGCCAGCACCGGTCGGCGGGGTAGCGGGGAGCGCGAGCAGTACTTC	CASTGRRGSGEREQYF
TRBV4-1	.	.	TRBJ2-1	TGCGCCAGCAGCCAAGACTCTGAGCAGTTCTTC	CASSQDSEQFF
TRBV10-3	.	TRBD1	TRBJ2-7	TGTGCCATCAGGGGACAGGGTCTTGACGAGCAGTACTTC	CAIRGQGLDEQYF
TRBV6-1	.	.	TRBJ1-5	TGTGCCAGCAGTGAAGGGGGAGGGGTTCAGCCCCAGCATTTT	CASSEGGGVQPQHF
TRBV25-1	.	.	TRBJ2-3	TGTGCCAGCAGTGAATCAGTCGGGGGCGCGAGCACAGATACGCAGTATTTT	CASSESVGGASTDTQYF
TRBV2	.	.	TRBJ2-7	TGTGCCAGCAGTGACCTTCGGATTAGGGGCTGGGAGCAGTACTTC	CASSDLRIRGWEQYF
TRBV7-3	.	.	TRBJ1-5	TGTGCCAGCACCCCTAACAGGGTTAGCAATCAGCCCCAGCATTTT	CASTPNRVSNQPQHF
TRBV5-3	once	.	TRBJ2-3	TGTGCCAGAAGCTCCGGACAGGGAGGGGCAGATACGCAGTATTTT	CARSSGQGGADTQYF